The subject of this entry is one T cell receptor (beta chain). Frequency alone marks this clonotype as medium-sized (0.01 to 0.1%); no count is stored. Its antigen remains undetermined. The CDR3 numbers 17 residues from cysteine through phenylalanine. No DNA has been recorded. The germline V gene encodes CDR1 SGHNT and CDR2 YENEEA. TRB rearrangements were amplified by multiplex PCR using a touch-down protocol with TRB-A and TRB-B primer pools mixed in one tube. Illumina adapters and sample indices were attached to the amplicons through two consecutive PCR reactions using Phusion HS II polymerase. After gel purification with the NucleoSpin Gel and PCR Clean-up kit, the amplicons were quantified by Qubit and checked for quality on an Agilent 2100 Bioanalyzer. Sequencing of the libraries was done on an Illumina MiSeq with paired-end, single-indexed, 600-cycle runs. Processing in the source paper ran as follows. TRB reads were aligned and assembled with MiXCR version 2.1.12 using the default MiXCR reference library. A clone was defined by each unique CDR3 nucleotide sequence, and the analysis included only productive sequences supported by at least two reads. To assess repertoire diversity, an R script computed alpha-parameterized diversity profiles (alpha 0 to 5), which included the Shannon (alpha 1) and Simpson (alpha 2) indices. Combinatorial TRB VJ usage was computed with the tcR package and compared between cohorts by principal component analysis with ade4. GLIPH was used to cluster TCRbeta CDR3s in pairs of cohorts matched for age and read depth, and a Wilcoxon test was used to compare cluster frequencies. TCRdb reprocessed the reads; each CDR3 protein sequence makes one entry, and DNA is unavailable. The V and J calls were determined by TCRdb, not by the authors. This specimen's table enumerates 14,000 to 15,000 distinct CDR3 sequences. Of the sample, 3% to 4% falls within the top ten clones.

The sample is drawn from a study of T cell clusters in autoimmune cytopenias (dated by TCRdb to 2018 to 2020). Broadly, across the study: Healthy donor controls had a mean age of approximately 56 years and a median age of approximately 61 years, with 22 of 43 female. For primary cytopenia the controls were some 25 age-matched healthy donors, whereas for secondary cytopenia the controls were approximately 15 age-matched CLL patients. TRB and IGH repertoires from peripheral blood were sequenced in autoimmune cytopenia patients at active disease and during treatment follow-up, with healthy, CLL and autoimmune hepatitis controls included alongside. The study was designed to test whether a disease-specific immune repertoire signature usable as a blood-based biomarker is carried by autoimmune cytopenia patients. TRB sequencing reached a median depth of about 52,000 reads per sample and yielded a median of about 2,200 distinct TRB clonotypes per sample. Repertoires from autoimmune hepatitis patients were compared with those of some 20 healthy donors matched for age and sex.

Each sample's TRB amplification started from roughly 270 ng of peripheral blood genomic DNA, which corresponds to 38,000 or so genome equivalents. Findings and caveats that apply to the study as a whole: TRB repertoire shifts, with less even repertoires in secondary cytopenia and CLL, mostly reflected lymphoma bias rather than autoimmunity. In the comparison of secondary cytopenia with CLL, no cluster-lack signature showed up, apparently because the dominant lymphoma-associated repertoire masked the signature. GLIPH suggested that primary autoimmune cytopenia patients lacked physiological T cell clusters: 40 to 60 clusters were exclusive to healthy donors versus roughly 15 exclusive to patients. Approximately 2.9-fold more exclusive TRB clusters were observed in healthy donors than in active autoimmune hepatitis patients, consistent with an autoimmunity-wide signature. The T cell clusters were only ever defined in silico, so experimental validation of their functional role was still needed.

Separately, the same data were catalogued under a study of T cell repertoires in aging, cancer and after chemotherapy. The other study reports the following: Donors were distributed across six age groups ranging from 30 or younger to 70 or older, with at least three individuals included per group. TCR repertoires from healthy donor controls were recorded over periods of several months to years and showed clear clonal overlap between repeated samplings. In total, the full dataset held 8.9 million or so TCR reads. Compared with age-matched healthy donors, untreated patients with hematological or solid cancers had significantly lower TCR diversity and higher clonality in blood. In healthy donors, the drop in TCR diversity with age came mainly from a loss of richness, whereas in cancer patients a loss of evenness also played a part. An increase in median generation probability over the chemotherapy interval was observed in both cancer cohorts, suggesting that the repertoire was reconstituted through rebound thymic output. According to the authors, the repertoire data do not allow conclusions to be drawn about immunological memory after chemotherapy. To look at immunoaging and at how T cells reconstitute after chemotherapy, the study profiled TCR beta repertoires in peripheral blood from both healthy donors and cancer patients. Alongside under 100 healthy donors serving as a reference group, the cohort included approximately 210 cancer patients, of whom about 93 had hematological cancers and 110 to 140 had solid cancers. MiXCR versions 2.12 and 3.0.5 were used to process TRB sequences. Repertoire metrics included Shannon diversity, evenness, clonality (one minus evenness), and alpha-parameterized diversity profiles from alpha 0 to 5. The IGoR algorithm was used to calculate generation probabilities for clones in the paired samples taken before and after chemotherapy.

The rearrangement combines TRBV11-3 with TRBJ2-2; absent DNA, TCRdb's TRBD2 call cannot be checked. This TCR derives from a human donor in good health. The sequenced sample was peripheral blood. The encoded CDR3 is CASSLGTLAGGPGELFF.